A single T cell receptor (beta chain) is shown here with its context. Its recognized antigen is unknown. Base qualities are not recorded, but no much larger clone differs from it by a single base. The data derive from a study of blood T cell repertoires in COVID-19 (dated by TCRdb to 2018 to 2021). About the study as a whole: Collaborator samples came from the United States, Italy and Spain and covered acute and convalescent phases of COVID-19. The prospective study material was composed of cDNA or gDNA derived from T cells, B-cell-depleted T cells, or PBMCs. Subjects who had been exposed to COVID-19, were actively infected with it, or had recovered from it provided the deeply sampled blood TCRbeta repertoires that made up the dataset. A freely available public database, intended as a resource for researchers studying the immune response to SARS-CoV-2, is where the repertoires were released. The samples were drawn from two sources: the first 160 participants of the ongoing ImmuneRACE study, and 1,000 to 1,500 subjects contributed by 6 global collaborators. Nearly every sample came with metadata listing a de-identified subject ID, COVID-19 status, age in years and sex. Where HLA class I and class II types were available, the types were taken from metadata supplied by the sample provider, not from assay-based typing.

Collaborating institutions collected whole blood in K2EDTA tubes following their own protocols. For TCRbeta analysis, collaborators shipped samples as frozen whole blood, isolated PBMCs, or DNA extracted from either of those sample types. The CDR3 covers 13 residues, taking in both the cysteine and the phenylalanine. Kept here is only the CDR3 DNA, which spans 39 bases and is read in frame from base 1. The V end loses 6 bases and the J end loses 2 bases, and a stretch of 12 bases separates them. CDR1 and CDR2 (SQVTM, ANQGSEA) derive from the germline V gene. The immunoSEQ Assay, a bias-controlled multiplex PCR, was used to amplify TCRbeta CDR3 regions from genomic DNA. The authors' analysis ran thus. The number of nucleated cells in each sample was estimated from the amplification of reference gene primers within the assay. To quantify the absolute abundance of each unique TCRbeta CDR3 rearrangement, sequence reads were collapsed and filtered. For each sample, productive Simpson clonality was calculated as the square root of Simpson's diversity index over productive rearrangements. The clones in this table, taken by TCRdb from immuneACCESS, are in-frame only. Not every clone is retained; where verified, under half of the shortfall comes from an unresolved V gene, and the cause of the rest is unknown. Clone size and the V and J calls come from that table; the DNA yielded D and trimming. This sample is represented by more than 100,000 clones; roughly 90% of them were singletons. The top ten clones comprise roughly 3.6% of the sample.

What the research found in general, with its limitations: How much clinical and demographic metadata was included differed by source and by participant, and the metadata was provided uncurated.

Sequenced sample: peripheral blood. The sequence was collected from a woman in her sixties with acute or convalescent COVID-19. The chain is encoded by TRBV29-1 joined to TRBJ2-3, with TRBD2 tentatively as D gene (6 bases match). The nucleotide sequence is TGCAGCGTAGGGACTTCTGACACAGATACGCAGTATTTT. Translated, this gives CSVGTSDTDTQYF.